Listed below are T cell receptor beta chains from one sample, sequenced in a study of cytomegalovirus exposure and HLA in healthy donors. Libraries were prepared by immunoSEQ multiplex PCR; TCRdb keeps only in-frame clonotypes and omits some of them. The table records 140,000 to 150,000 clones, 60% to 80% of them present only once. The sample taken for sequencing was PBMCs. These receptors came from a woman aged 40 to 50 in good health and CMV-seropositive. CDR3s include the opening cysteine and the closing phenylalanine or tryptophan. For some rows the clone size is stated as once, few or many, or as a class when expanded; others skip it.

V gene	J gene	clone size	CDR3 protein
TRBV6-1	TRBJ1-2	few	CASKTANYGYTF
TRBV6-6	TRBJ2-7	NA	CASRIGGYYEQYF
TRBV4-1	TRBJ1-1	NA	CASSQVRDSNTEAFF
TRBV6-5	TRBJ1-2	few	CASSYVSGEGYGYTF
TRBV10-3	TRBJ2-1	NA	CAISETGGLHNEQFF
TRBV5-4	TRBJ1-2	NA	CASSLEGGVGYGYTF
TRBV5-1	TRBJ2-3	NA	CASSFSSGPTDTQYF
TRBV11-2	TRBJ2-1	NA	CASSPGHSYNEQFF
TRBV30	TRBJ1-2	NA	CAWNAGGNYGYTF
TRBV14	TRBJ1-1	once	CASSRFGTEAFF
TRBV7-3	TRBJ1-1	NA	CASSLAGGVTEAFF
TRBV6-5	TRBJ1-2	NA	CASSTGQHRVYGYTF
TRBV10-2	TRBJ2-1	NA	CASSEVAGLYNEQFF
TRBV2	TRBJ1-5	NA	CASTRGTGSNQPQHF
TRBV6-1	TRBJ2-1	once	CASSEPSGGVSNEQFF
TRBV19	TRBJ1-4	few	CASSIGTGGEKLFF
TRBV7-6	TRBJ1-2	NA	CASSPIQGSYGYTF
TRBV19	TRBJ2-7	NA	CASTPQAGGPYEQYF
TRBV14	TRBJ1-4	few	CASSQQGGEKLFF
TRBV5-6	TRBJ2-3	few	CASSLGQVFSTDTQYF
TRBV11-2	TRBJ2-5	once	CASSLAGETQYF
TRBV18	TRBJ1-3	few	CASLPGGSGNTIYF
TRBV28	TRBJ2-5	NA	CASSLRGWETQYF
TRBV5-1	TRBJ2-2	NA	CASSTPGTGVAGELFF
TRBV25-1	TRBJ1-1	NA	CASRAGGNTEAFF
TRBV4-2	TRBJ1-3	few	CASSQDVTEFSSGNTIYF
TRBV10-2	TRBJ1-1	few	CASRERQGARNTEAFF
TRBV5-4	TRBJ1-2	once	CASSLFYGQTYGYTF
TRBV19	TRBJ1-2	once	CASSTLEGAHGYTF
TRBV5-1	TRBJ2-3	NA	CASSSGQTGTQYF
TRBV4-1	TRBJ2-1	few	CASSQQTSGGPGILYNEQFF
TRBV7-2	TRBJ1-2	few	CASSLDGRGYYYGYTF
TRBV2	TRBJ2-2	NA	CASSETPGLAGGSTGELFF
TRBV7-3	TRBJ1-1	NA	CASSQAGTTANTEAFF
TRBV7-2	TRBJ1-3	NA	CASSLAQVAGGNTIYF
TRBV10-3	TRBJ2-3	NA	CAISGTSTDTQYF
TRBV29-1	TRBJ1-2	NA	CSVGPSAVAYGYTF
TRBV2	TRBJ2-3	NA	CASSAGTSTDTQYF
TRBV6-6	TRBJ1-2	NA	CASSSYLGSGYTF
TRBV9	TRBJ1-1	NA	CASSPSGQGDTEAFF
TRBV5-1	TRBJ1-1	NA	CASRGQGVKGAFF
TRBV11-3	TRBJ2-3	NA	CASSFSGKGTDTQYF
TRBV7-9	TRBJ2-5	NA	CSSSLAQSSGGKETQYF
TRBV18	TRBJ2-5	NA	CASSRSGGASQTQYF
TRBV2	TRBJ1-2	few	CASSKGQGYGYTF
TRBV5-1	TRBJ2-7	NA	CASRQQGGEQYF
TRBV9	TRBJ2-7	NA	CASSLGQGFYEQYF
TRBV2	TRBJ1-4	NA	CASSEALRQGFGKLFF
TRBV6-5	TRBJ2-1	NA	CASSYGGNEQFF
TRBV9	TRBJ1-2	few	CASSVDFSQGYGYTF
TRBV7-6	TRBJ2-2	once	CASSFLTGNTGELFF
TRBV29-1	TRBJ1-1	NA	CSVGLPSGNTEAFF
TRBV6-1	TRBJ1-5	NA	CASSEAGGTGAHQPQHF
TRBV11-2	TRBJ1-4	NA	CASSFTGVGGAGNEKLFF
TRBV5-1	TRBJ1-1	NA	CASSSMTGSMIEAFF
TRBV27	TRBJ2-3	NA	CASSFQGDTQYF
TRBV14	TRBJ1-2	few	CASSQGVGQSYGYTF
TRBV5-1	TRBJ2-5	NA	CASSSVVSGGETQYF
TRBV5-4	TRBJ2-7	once	CASSRGTSGAFYEQYF